A selection of T cell receptor beta chains follows, all from one sample in a study of blood T cell repertoires in COVID-19. Generated by immunoSEQ multiplex PCR, the TCRdb table keeps only in-frame clones and is missing some. The data contain about 250,000 clones, 88% of them seen just once; the ten biggest clones take up over 1.3%. The sequencing sample was made of peripheral blood. These receptors came from a man older than 75 with acute or convalescent COVID-19. CDR3s include the opening cysteine and the closing phenylalanine or tryptophan. The D gene is left open where the match is weak. The size entry is marked missing in some rows and otherwise reads once, few, many or a size class.

CDR3: CATSDPGDGYNEQFF; DNA: TGTGCCACCAGTGATCCGGGGGACGGCTACAATGAGCAGTTCTTC; V: TRBV24-1; size: -; J: TRBJ2-1; D: -
CDR3: CAWRKEAGGNRTNRGYTF; DNA: TGTGCCTGGAGGAAGGAAGCGGGGGGGAATAGAACCAATCGTGGCTACACCTTC; V: TRBV30; size: -; J: TRBJ1-2; D: -
CDR3: CASSSDRNHGADTQYF; DNA: TGTGCCAGCAGTTCTGACAGGAACCATGGCGCAGATACGCAGTATTTT; V: TRBV6-2/TRBV6-3; size: -; J: TRBJ2-3; D: -
CDR3: CASSSYSGNLYNEQFF; DNA: TGTGCCAGCAGCTCTTATAGCGGGAACCTCTACAATGAGCAGTTCTTC; V: TRBV9; size: -; J: TRBJ2-1; D: TRBD2
CDR3: CASSVGGAYNEQFF; DNA: TGTGCCAGCAGCGTCGGGGGGGCCTACAATGAGCAGTTCTTC; V: TRBV9; size: -; J: TRBJ2-1; D: TRBD2
CDR3: CASSEPTGFDGYTF; DNA: TGCGCCAGCAGCGAACCGACAGGGTTCGATGGCTACACCTTC; V: TRBV5-1; size: -; J: TRBJ1-2; D: TRBD1
CDR3: CASSRTGVSNYGYTF; DNA: TGTGCCAGCAGTAGAACGGGAGTCTCTAACTATGGCTACACCTTC; V: TRBV6-2/TRBV6-3; size: -; J: TRBJ1-2; D: -
CDR3: CASSLRQITDTQYF; DNA: TGTGCCAGCAGCTTACGACAGATCACAGATACGCAGTATTTT; V: TRBV7-8; size: -; J: TRBJ2-3; D: -
CDR3: CASSPQTGGFYEQYF; DNA: TGTGCCAGCAGCCCTCAAACAGGGGGGTTCTACGAGCAGTACTTC; V: TRBV7-2; size: -; J: TRBJ2-7; D: TRBD1
CDR3: CASSSRTTSTDTQYF; DNA: TGTGCCAGCAGCTCGCGGACTACCAGCACAGATACGCAGTATTTT; V: TRBV7-2; size: once; J: TRBJ2-3; D: -
CDR3: CATRTDRTGIYGYTF; DNA: TGTGCCACCAGAACGGACAGGACAGGAATCTATGGCTACACCTTC; V: TRBV15; size: -; J: TRBJ1-2; D: TRBD1
CDR3: CASSTGQGRANEQFF; DNA: TGTGCCAGTAGTACCGGACAGGGGAGGGCGAATGAGCAGTTCTTC; V: TRBV19; size: -; J: TRBJ2-1; D: TRBD1
CDR3: CATEGNSPLHF; DNA: TGTGCCACCGAGGGAAATTCACCCCTCCACTTT; V: TRBV28; size: -; J: TRBJ1-6; D: -
CDR3: CASSPATAEQYF; DNA: TGTGCCAGCTCACCAGCAACAGCCGAGCAGTACTTC; V: TRBV18; size: -; J: TRBJ2-7; D: -
CDR3: CASSRDLQTYEQYF; DNA: TGTGCCAGCAGCCGGGACTTACAAACCTACGAGCAGTACTTC; V: TRBV7-9; size: -; J: TRBJ2-7; D: -
CDR3: CASSLVGSEQFF; DNA: TGTGCCAGCAGCTTAGTCGGGAGTGAGCAGTTCTTC; V: TRBV11-1; size: -; J: TRBJ2-1; D: -
CDR3: CSVEIGQASYEQYF; DNA: TGCAGCGTTGAGATTGGACAGGCCTCCTACGAGCAGTACTTC; V: TRBV29-1; size: -; J: TRBJ2-7; D: TRBD1
CDR3: CASSTDRRETQYF; DNA: TGTGCCAGCAGCACCGACAGACGGGAGACCCAGTACTTC; V: TRBV7-2; size: -; J: TRBJ2-5; D: -
CDR3: CASSLGFSGNDEQFF; DNA: TGTGCCAGCAGCTTAGGTTTTAGCGGGAACGATGAGCAGTTCTTC; V: TRBV7-8; size: -; J: TRBJ2-1; D: TRBD2
CDR3: CASSLQSSSGKDEQYF; DNA: TGCGCCAGCAGCTTGCAGTCGTCTAGCGGGAAAGACGAGCAGTACTTC; V: TRBV5-1; size: -; J: TRBJ2-7; D: TRBD2
CDR3: CASSYPDRGETQYF; DNA: TGTGCCAGCAGTTACCCCGACAGGGGAGAGACCCAGTACTTC; V: TRBV6-6; size: -; J: TRBJ2-5; D: TRBD1
CDR3: CASSLSKTGSEKLFF; DNA: TGTGCCAGCAGTCTTTCGAAGACAGGTTCAGAAAAACTGTTTTTT; V: TRBV2; size: -; J: TRBJ1-4; D: -
CDR3: CASSLTIHSGNTIYF; DNA: TGTGCCAGCAGCTTGACTATACACTCTGGAAACACCATATATTTT; V: TRBV7-8; size: -; J: TRBJ1-3; D: -
CDR3: CASSQSGTGNEKLFF; DNA: TGTGCCAGCAGCCAATCCGGGACAGGCAATGAAAAACTGTTTTTT; V: TRBV7-9; size: -; J: TRBJ1-4; D: TRBD1
CDR3: CASSLQGQETQYF; DNA: TGTGCCAGCTCACTACAGGGCCAAGAGACCCAGTACTTC; V: TRBV18; size: -; J: TRBJ2-5; D: -
CDR3: CASSRILAHEYNEQFF; DNA: TGTGCCAGTAGTCGGATCCTAGCGCACGAATACAATGAGCAGTTCTTC; V: TRBV19; size: -; J: TRBJ2-1; D: -
CDR3: CASSRADQETQYF; DNA: TGTGCCAGCTCACGGGCAGACCAAGAGACCCAGTACTTC; V: TRBV18; size: -; J: TRBJ2-5; D: -
CDR3: CASSSESGTGFSKTYEQYF; DNA: TGTGCCAGCAGCTCGGAATCCGGGACAGGGTTTTCAAAAACCTACGAGCAGTACTTC; V: TRBV11-2; size: -; J: TRBJ2-7; D: TRBD1